One and the same sample provided the 18 T cell receptor beta chains below, sequenced in a study of OX40 agonist ivuxolimab in advanced cancers. Using immunoSEQ multiplex PCR, the repertoire was profiled, and TCRdb retains in-frame clones only, with some absent. In the table there are around 53,000 clones, about 94% of which are singletons. Sequenced material: CD4+ or CD8+ T cells sorted from blood, taken in a trial of the OX40 agonist ivuxolimab. These receptors were taken from an adult with an advanced solid tumor such as melanoma, head and neck, liver or kidney cancer.

The chain combines TRBV9 with TRBJ2-1; 11 bases align to TRBD2. Germline CDR1 reads SGDLS; CDR2 reads YYNGEE. Unmatched junction bases numbered 5, after V lost 0 bases and J lost 6 bases. This CDR3 contains 16 residues. This chain's CDR3 is CASSVDLAGGRNEQFF. The CDR3 DNA follows: TGTGCCAGCAGCGTAGATTTAGCGGGAGGGCGCAATGAGCAGTTCTTC.

The rearrangement uses TRBV27 and TRBJ2-2; TRBD2 is a possible D gene (5 bases). The V gene lost 2 bases and the J gene lost 0 bases, with 7 bases spanning the gap. Germline-derived CDR1 and CDR2 are MNHEY and SMNVEV (reference sequence). CDR3 size: 15 residues. CDR3 in DNA: TGTGCCAGCAGTTTAGCGGGCTCGAACACCGGGGAGCTGTTTTTT. Translation: CASSLAGSNTGELFF.

The V call is TRBV4-1, the J call TRBJ1-2; a weak D match, TRBD1 (5 bases). CDR1 and CDR2 (germline): MGHRA, YSYEKL. Trimming cost V 3 bases and J 3 bases, with 14 bases left between them. CDR3 length equals 15 residues. The CDR3 region has the DNA TGCGCCAGCAGCCAGATCTTCGGGGGGGACTATGGCTACACCTTC. Translation gives CASSQIFGGDYGYTF.

The CDR3 protein is CASSLSSPGYNEQFF. DNA for the CDR3: TGTGCCAGCAGCTTAAGTAGCCCCGGATACAATGAGCAGTTCTTC. The chain links TRBV7-3 to TRBJ2-1, with D uncertain. Germline assignment: CDR1 SGHTA and CDR2 FQGTGA. V was cut by 1 base and J by 4 bases, with 11 bases left in between. This CDR3 is 15 amino acids long.

The chain employs TRBV7-9 and TRBJ2-2; 8 nucleotides match TRBD1. V lost 7 bases to trimming and J lost 5 bases; unmatched junction nucleotides: 21. Germline V CDR1 and CDR2: SEHNR, FQNEAQ (reference sequence). The CDR3 consists of 19 residues. The CDR3 loop reads CASNLPFSTGGSGTGELFF. The CDR3 region has the DNA TGTGCCAGCAACTTGCCATTCAGTACAGGGGGTTCTGGGACCGGGGAGCTGTTTTTT.

The chain has TRBV7-8 and TRBJ2-7; TRBD2 is a possible D gene (6 bases). Germline V gene sequence: CDR1 SGHVS, CDR2 FQNEAQ. The CDR3 consists of 16 residues. The V end was cut by 2 bases, the J end by 2 bases, with 16 bases between. The CDR3 here is CASSLYEVSGAYEQYF. CDR3 coding DNA: TGTGCCAGCAGCTTATACGAGGTGTCGGGGGCCTACGAGCAGTACTTC.

This chain links TRBV28 with TRBJ1-2, with 7 positions matching TRBD1. This CDR3 has 15 amino acids. In germline, CDR1 is MDHEN, CDR2 SYDVKM. V shed 5 bases, J shed 7 bases, and the junction held 13 bases outside the gene matches. The DNA for the CDR3 is TGTGCCAGCAGTCCTCGACAGGGAATGTCTTTTGGCTACACCTTC. It codes for CASSPRQGMSFGYTF.

The genes are TRBV5-1 and TRBJ2-7; weak D call: TRBD1 (6 bases). CDR3 size: 15 residues. V shed 4 bases and J shed 2 bases, with 16 bases lying between them. Looked up from germline, CDR1 is SGHRS and CDR2 is YFSETQ. CDR3 amino acids: CASSLRGQLTYEQYF. DNA for the CDR3: TGCGCCAGCAGCCTCCGAGGACAGCTGACCTACGAGCAGTACTTC.

V gene TRBV13 combines with J gene TRBJ2-7; tentatively, D is TRBD1 (6 bases). This CDR3 has 14 amino acids. The V and J ends lost 3 bases and 4 bases respectively, with 13 bases between them. The germline gives CDR1 PRHDT, CDR2 FYEKMQ (reference sequence). In DNA, the CDR3 is TGTGCCAGCAGCTTGCAGGGGCGCGGGTACGAGCAGTACTTC. Protein product: CASSLQGRGYEQYF.

The chain is built from TRBV7-9 and TRBJ1-2; no reliable D call. The CDR3 has 13 amino acids. V shed 0 bases and J shed 10 bases, with 12 bases lying between them. Germline values: CDR1 SEHNR, CDR2 FQNEAQ (reference sequence). CDR3 bases: TGTGCCAGCAGCTTAGCCGCCGCAGTCATCTACACCTTC. It yields the protein CASSLAAAVIYTF.

The rearrangement uses TRBV11-2 and TRBJ1-3, with D uncertain. The CDR3 length is 14 residues. Germline CDR1 SGHAT, CDR2 FQNNGV. V lost 3 bases to trimming and J lost 0 bases, with 6 bases between them. CDR3 sequence: CASSFMISGNTIYF. CDR3 DNA sequence: TGTGCCAGCAGCTTCATGATCTCTGGAAACACCATATATTTT.

The chain is built from TRBV15 and TRBJ1-2, with TRBD1 matching over 7 bases. The germline gives CDR1 LNHNV, CDR2 YYDKDF (reference sequence). J gave up 0 bases and V 0 bases, and 7 bases lay outside the gene matches. CDR3 length: 17 residues. CDR3: CATSRDIGQAANYGYTF. The DNA for the CDR3 is TGTGCCACCAGCAGAGATATAGGACAGGCAGCTAACTATGGCTACACCTTC.

The J gene is TRBJ1-2, the V gene TRBV30; possible D gene TRBD1, 5 bases. Germline CDR1 GTSNPN, CDR2 SVGIG (reference sequence). The germline V and J ends were trimmed by 6 bases and 2 bases, with 13 bases remaining between them. CDR3 length: 13 residues. CDR3 sequence (DNA): TGTGCCTGCACCGGGACGAACAACTATGGCTACACCTTC. This encodes CACTGTNNYGYTF.

This sequence joins TRBV7-6 and TRBJ2-2; D is possibly TRBD1 or TRBD2 (5 bases each). With 0 bases removed from V and 13 bases from J, the gap between germline ends came to 15 bases. The CDR3 sequence is 14 residues long. Germline CDR1 and CDR2: SGHVS and FNYEAQ. In DNA, the CDR3 is TGTGCCAGCAGCTTAGCATTTCAGGGCGGAGGGCTGTTTTTT. Its protein product is CASSLAFQGGGLFF.

The rearrangement joins TRBV9 to TRBJ2-5, with D uncertain. The J call could be wrong; TRBJ2-7 is a better fit for the DNA end. This CDR3 region has 10 residues. Germline assignment: CDR1 SGDLS and CDR2 YYNGEE. CDR3 DNA sequence: TGTGCCAGCGGGGCCTACGAGCAGTACTTC. Its translation is CASGAYEQYF.

The chain links TRBV7-9 to TRBJ1-3; D gene uncertain. Germline CDR1 is SEHNR and CDR2 is FQNEAQ (reference sequence). V lost 8 bases, J lost 2 bases, and 10 bases lay in between. The CDR3 extends over 13 amino acids. CDR3 coding DNA: TGTGCCAGCGTGGGGATACCTGGAAACACCATATATTTT. Encoded protein: CASVGIPGNTIYF.

The chain couples TRBV4-1 to TRBJ1-1; D perhaps matches TRBD1 (6 bases). V dropped 3 bases and J dropped 1 base, with 15 bases sitting between them. In germline, CDR1 is MGHRA, CDR2 YSYEKL. The CDR3 loop spans 16 amino acids. This CDR3 reads CASSHLNREGNTEAFF. For the CDR3, the DNA is TGCGCCAGCAGCCATCTGAACAGGGAGGGGAACACTGAAGCTTTCTTT.

J is TRBJ2-7 and V is TRBV6-1; D may match TRBD1 or TRBD2 (5 bases each). CDR3 length equals 17 residues. Germline CDR1 is MNHNS and CDR2 is SASEGT. V was trimmed by 0 bases and J by 0 bases, leaving 15 bases between them. CDR3: CASSEALEGPNSYEQYF. CDR3 in DNA: TGTGCCAGCAGTGAAGCGCTTGAGGGACCGAACTCCTACGAGCAGTACTTC.